This paragraph covers one T cell receptor beta chain sequence. Its specific antigen is unknown. No per-base quality is available; no much larger clone lies one base away. The sample belongs to a study of blood T cells in healthy people across ages (dated by TCRdb to about 2015). About the study as a whole: In model experiments, template switching captured about one uniquely barcoded TCR beta cDNA molecule for every two T cells. The donors were split into four age groups: young (average around 16 years), middle-aged (roughly 40), aged (about 56) and long-lived (over 80). For two donors (one aged 18 to 30 and one aged 80 or older), the study analyzed two additional independent replicas of 1 million unique cDNA reads from the same blood draw. The study measured age-related changes in TCR beta repertoire diversity using deep sequencing normalized with unique cDNA molecular identifiers. To avoid experimental bias, donors of different ages were distributed randomly across sequencing lanes. Broad study findings and their caveats: Compared with the aged group, the long-lived group had more naive CD4+ T cells, fewer expanded clones and increased TCR diversity, suggesting age selection. Estimates of total diversity based on one million sequenced T cells were regarded as lower bounds and as underestimates. Observed TCR beta diversity per million T cells fell roughly linearly with age, and a significant reduction was already apparent by age around 40. Because the CMV infection status of the donors was unknown, age-related changes in expanded clonotypes may potentially have been confounded. Because profiling used bulk unsorted PBMCs, naive and antigen-experienced compartments could not be compared conclusively. The percentage of naive T cells measured by flow cytometry correlated strongly with observed TCR beta diversity.

Donors were 39 systemically healthy Caucasian individuals from Russia aged roughly 6 to 95 years. Each donor gave about 9.8 milliliters of peripheral blood, drawn into EDTA-treated Vacutainer tubes. Ficoll-Paque density-gradient centrifugation was used to isolate PBMCs, with at least 7 million per sample. Total RNA, at least 5.5 micrograms per sample, was extracted from PBMCs with Trizol reagent. For every donor, flow cytometry on a PBMC aliquot measured the percentage of naive CD45RAhigh/CD27high T cells. The library was obtained by 5' RACE. The instrument was an Illumina HiSeq 2500. The second PCR ran for about 7 to 11 cycles and used a J-beta primer mix along with a sample-barcoded 5' primer. A template-switch 5' adaptor carrying 12 random nucleotides introduced a unique molecular identifier onto each TCR beta cDNA molecule. At least 2.5 million CDR3-containing paired-end reads were obtained from each sample. First-strand cDNA was synthesized from all RNA with the Mint cDNA synthesis kit, primed by a TRBC-specific oligonucleotide. Following uracil-DNA glycosylase treatment, all cDNA underwent a first 18-cycle PCR with the universal primers M1SS and BC2_uni_R. As for how the authors treated the data: Normalization of each sample was performed by random selection of 1 million high-quality reads, each carrying a distinct molecular identifier. Reads with shared molecular identifiers were discarded instead of being binned into consensus sequences. MiTCR, run with a Q25 quality threshold and the strictest error-elimination algorithm, handled CDR3 identification, clonotype clustering and error correction. A nonparametric unseen species model with Euler transformation was used to estimate a lower bound on total TCR beta diversity. TCRdb ran its own pipeline on the public reads, namely fastp trimming at Q25 and MiXCR clone calling, and kept in-frame beta chains. Each CDR3 protein appears once, grouped with its most common genes and DNA. The V and J calls follow TCRdb's processing rather than the paper's. This sample has about 1.5 million distinct CDR3 sequences in its table, and less than 45% of those were observed once. Over 3.5% of the sample belongs to the ten largest clones.

Sequenced sample: blood. The origin of this receptor is a woman younger than 35 in good health.

The bases are TGTGCCAGCGGGTACTATGGCCAAGAGACCCAGTACTTC. It codes for CASGYYGQETQYF. Recombination linked TRBV2 to TRBJ2-5, with the D segment identity uncertain. Inclusive of the bounding cysteine and phenylalanine, the CDR3 is 13 residues long. CDR3 DNA only is kept here, 39 bases in frame from base 1. CDR1 and CDR2 (SNHLY, FYNNEI) derive from the germline V gene. V sheds 8 bases and J sheds 1 base, leaving 11 bases between their ends.